This TCR beta chain emerged from a study of cytomegalovirus exposure and HLA in healthy donors. Whole-study findings and limits: Using a false discovery rate of 0.05, a later analysis showed that approximately 18,000 TCR beta sequences were associated with HLA alleles. Presence/absence comparisons presumed near-even sequencing depth among donors. Previously analyzed data showed that most TCR beta V segments were productive at a frequency of about 87% or about 30%.

In regard to this clone: What it binds is unknown. The same CDR3 can be traced to other DNA sequences in this sample.

Researchers ran the PCR with 60 Vbeta and 13 Jbeta primers. TCRdb's table, derived via immunoSEQ multiplex PCR, lists solely in-frame clones and lacks some. The sample carries 90,000 or so clones, more than 65% recorded once. Germline V gives CDR1 MDHEN, CDR2 SYDVKM. The CDR3 extends over 13 amino acids. Trimming removed 6 bases at V and 2 bases at J, with 7 bases between. The specimen sequenced was PBMCs. The chain carries TRBV28 and TRBJ2-2; D gene uncertain. This TCR was sampled from a woman aged 18-30 years in good health and CMV-seropositive. This chain's CDR3 is CASSTVNTGELFF. In DNA, the CDR3 is TGTGCCAGCAGCACAGTAAACACCGGGGAGCTGTTTTTT.